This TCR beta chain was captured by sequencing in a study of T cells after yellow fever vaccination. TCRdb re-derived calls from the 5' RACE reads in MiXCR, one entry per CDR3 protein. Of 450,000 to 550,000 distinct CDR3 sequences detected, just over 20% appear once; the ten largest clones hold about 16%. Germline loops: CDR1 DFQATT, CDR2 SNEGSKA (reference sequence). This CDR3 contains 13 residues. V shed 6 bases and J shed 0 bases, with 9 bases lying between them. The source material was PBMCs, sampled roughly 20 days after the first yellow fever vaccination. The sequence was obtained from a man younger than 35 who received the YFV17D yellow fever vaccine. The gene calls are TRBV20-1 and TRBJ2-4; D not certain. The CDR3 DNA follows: TGCAGTGCGGGCTTTTTAGCCAAAAACATTCAGTACTTC. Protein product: CSAGFLAKNIQYF.